This T cell receptor beta chain was documented in a study of shared clonotypes between healthy human individuals. Repertoires were generated with immunoSEQ multiplex PCR, while TCRdb's copy carries only in-frame clones and drops some. The sample records a few million clones, around 93% being singletons. The V and J ends lost 5 bases and 6 bases respectively, with 23 bases between them. The CDR3 length is 16 residues. Looked up from germline, CDR1 is SGHVT and CDR2 is SQSDAQ. The naive CD8 subset, CD45RO-negative cells positively selected for CCR7, excluded terminally differentiated effector memory CD45RA+ cells. Study-wide results and caveats: Naive subsets usually exceeded memory subsets in estimated richness. Represented genetic and exposure-history diversity was restricted by having few donors. Roughly 5% of naive CD4 clonotypes were common to a few donors.

Regarding this clone: What it recognizes is unknown.

The chain carries TRBV7-4 and TRBJ2-7, with no clear D. What was sequenced was naive CD8+ T cells from PBMCs. The TCR was taken from a man younger than 35 in good health. Some clones in this sample may be carry-over from other donors' samples. CDR3 nucleotides: TGTGCCAGCAGCCTCCCCGGCGACGGAATTGAGGTCGAGCAGTACTTC. Protein product: CASSLPGDGIEVEQYF.